Listed below are T cell receptor beta chains from one sample, sequenced in a study of cytomegalovirus exposure and HLA in healthy donors. Clones were sequenced by immunoSEQ multiplex PCR, and TCRdb holds only the in-frame ones, with some missing. The sample totals 150,000 or so clones. Sequencing used PBMCs. The receptor source for this set is a woman aged 60 to 75 in good health and CMV-seronegative. CDR3s include the opening cysteine and the closing phenylalanine or tryptophan. The D gene is left open where the match is weak.

v_call	d_call	j_call	cdr3_aa	cdr3_nt
TRBV5-1	TRBD1	TRBJ1-2	CASNPGTGGFYGYTF	TGCGCCAGCAATCCCGGGACAGGGGGATTCTATGGCTACACCTTC
TRBV4-2	-	TRBJ1-3	CASSQDPGGLDTIYF	TGTGCCAGCAGCCAAGATCCGGGGGGTTTGGACACCATATATTTT
TRBV15	TRBD1	TRBJ1-2	CATSKLQGTYYGYTF	TGTGCCACCAGCAAACTACAGGGGACTTACTATGGCTACACCTTC
TRBV7-2	-	TRBJ1-1	CASSFVALRQLNTEAFF	TGTGCCAGCAGCTTCGTAGCCCTAAGACAGTTGAACACTGAAGCTTTCTTT
TRBV10-3	-	TRBJ1-4	CAISDFMTNEKLFF	TGTGCCATCAGTGATTTTATGACTAATGAAAAACTGTTTTTT
TRBV10-3	-	TRBJ2-4	CAISESEGDIQYF	TGTGCCATCAGTGAGTCGGAAGGGGACATTCAGTACTTC
TRBV5-1	TRBD1	TRBJ1-2	CASSLGGTGGYGYTF	TGCGCCAGCAGCTTGGGGGGGACAGGGGGCTATGGCTACACCTTC
TRBV5-1	-	TRBJ1-1	CASSLDRADTEAFF	TGCGCCAGCAGCTTGGACAGGGCAGACACTGAAGCTTTCTTT
TRBV7-3	-	TRBJ1-1	CASSSGQHSEAFF	TGTGCCAGCAGCTCTGGACAGCATTCTGAAGCTTTCTTT
TRBV4-1	-	TRBJ1-1	CASSQGSRSEAFF	TGCGCCAGCAGCCAAGGGTCACGGAGTGAAGCTTTCTTT
TRBV5-1	-	TRBJ2-7	CASSLAGLGYEQYF	TGCGCCAGCAGCTTGGCGGGACTGGGCTACGAGCAGTACTTC
TRBV5-1	TRBD1	TRBJ1-3	CASDSRTGALFGNPGNTIYF	TGCGCCAGCGACTCACGGACAGGGGCGTTATTTGGGAATCCTGGAAACACCATATATTTT
TRBV5-1	-	TRBJ2-3	CASSLARYSTTDTQYF	TGCGCCAGCAGCTTGGCCCGGTACTCCACCACAGATACGCAGTATTTT
TRBV19	TRBD1	TRBJ1-1	CASSTDRAGTGRTEAFF	TGTGCCAGTAGTACCGATAGAGCCGGGACAGGGCGTACTGAAGCTTTCTTT
TRBV9	TRBD2	TRBJ2-7	CASSRTSGIGEQYF	TGTGCCAGCAGTCGGACTAGCGGGATAGGAGAGCAGTACTTC
TRBV6-4	-	TRBJ2-2	CASSVTANTGELFF	TGTGCCAGCAGTGTGACAGCGAACACCGGGGAGCTGTTTTTT
TRBV5-1	-	TRBJ1-1	CASSSQGSTEAFF	TGCGCCAGCAGCTCACAGGGTTCCACTGAAGCTTTCTTT
TRBV25-1	-	TRBJ1-1	CASSEYGAFPEAFF	TGTGCCAGCAGTGAATATGGGGCCTTTCCTGAAGCTTTCTTT
TRBV7-6	TRBD2	TRBJ2-3	CASSSLAGVITDTQYF	TGTGCCAGCAGCTCCCTAGCGGGAGTTATCACAGATACGCAGTATTTT
TRBV6-5	TRBD2	TRBJ2-1	CASSLAGSSYNEQFF	TGTGCCAGCAGTCTAGCGGGATCCTCCTACAATGAGCAGTTCTTC
TRBV6-1	TRBD1	TRBJ1-2	CASSGQGGYGYTF	TGTGCCAGCAGCGGACAGGGGGGCTATGGCTACACCTTC
TRBV6-6	TRBD1	TRBJ1-1	CASSYFTGGNTEAFF	TGTGCCAGCAGTTACTTCACAGGGGGGAACACTGAAGCTTTCTTT
TRBV20-1	-	TRBJ2-7	CSASWSYEQYF	TGCAGTGCTAGTTGGTCGTACGAGCAGTACTTC
TRBV10-2	-	TRBJ1-1	CASIRGMNTEAFF	TGCGCCAGCATTAGGGGGATGAACACTGAAGCTTTCTTT
TRBV4-1	TRBD1	TRBJ1-4	CASTLMGGTGGLEKLFF	TGCGCCAGCACCCTAATGGGCGGGACAGGGGGCCTTGAAAAACTGTTTTTT
TRBV19	TRBD1	TRBJ2-7	CASRGQGGEQYF	TGTGCCAGTAGGGGACAGGGGGGCGAGCAGTACTTC